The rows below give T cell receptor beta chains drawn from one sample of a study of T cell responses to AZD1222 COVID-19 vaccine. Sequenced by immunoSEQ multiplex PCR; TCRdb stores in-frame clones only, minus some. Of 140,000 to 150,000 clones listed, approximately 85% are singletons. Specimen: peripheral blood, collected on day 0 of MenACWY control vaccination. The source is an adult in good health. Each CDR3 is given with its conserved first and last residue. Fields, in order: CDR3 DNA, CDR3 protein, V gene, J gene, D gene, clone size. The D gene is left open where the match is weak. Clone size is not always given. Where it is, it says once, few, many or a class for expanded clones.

DNA: TGTGCCAGCAGCCAAGGCCCGGGACAGTTCGATCCTTCCAAAAACATTCAGTACTTC
CDR3: CASSQGPGQFDPSKNIQYF
V: TRBV3-1/TRBV3-2
J: TRBJ2-4
D: TRBD1
size: .

DNA: TGTGCCAGCAGCTTAATCGGGACCAATGAGCAGTTCTTC
CDR3: CASSLIGTNEQFF
V: TRBV7-3
J: TRBJ2-1
D: .
size: .

DNA: TGTGCCAGCAGCTTTTTGGGAGGGCCGCGGGAGACCCAGTACTTC
CDR3: CASSFLGGPRETQYF
V: TRBV7-6
J: TRBJ2-5
D: TRBD2
size: .

DNA: TGTGCCAGCAGCCCCAGTCGCACCCCCCCCGGGGAGCTGTTTTTT
CDR3: CASSPSRTPPGELFF
V: TRBV6-5
J: TRBJ2-2
D: .
size: .

DNA: TGTGCCAGCAGTGGGATCAGGGTAGACACCGGGGAGCTGTTTTTT
CDR3: CASSGIRVDTGELFF
V: TRBV2
J: TRBJ2-2
D: .
size: few

DNA: TGTGCCAGCACCGATAACCCAAGGACCGGGGAGCTGTTTTTT
CDR3: CASTDNPRTGELFF
V: TRBV7-3
J: TRBJ2-2
D: .
size: .

DNA: TGTGCCAGCAGCGGCCCTTCGGCCAAGGGGACCGGGGAGCTGTTTTTT
CDR3: CASSGPSAKGTGELFF
V: TRBV7-9
J: TRBJ2-2
D: .
size: .

DNA: TGCGCCAGCAGCTTAGGCGGGACCAGCTCCTACAATGAGCAGTTCTTC
CDR3: CASSLGGTSSYNEQFF
V: TRBV5-1
J: TRBJ2-1
D: .
size: once

DNA: TGTGCCAGCAGTAACGTTCAACGCTATGGCTACACCTTC
CDR3: CASSNVQRYGYTF
V: TRBV6-2/TRBV6-3
J: TRBJ1-2
D: .
size: .

DNA: TGTGCCAGCAGTACGACAGGGACCTACGAGCAGTACTTC
CDR3: CASSTTGTYEQYF
V: TRBV12-3/TRBV12-4
J: TRBJ2-7
D: TRBD1
size: .

DNA: TGTGCCAGTAGTATGGCGTCCGGTCTCAGGGGAGAGACCCAGTACTTC
CDR3: CASSMASGLRGETQYF
V: TRBV19
J: TRBJ2-5
D: .
size: .

DNA: TGTGCCAGCAGCAAGGACAGGGTGAACACTGAAGCTTTCTTT
CDR3: CASSKDRVNTEAFF
V: TRBV5-6
J: TRBJ1-1
D: TRBD1
size: .

DNA: TGTGCCAGTAAGGGCGCGTCCGCGAACACCGGGGAGCTGTTTTTT
CDR3: CASKGASANTGELFF
V: TRBV19
J: TRBJ2-2
D: .
size: .

DNA: TGTGCCAGCAGTGAATTGGCAGGGGTGCATCAGCCCCAGCATTTT
CDR3: CASSELAGVHQPQHF
V: TRBV6-1
J: TRBJ1-5
D: .
size: .

DNA: TGTGCCAGCAGCTTAGGCACGGGGGCAAACACTGAAGCTTTCTTT
CDR3: CASSLGTGANTEAFF
V: TRBV7-3
J: TRBJ1-1
D: .
size: .

DNA: TGTGCCACCAGTGATTGGACAGCTCTCACAACCGGGGAGCTGTTTTTT
CDR3: CATSDWTALTTGELFF
V: TRBV24-1
J: TRBJ2-2
D: .
size: .

DNA: TGTGCCAGCTCACCAGACAGGGGAACTGAAGCTTTCTTT
CDR3: CASSPDRGTEAFF
V: TRBV18
J: TRBJ1-1
D: TRBD1
size: .

DNA: TGTGCCAGCAGCCTTTTCGGGGCCAACGTCCTGACTTTC
CDR3: CASSLFGANVLTF
V: TRBV11-2
J: TRBJ2-6
D: .
size: .

DNA: TGTGCCAGCAGCGAACTATCCGGGACAGAAGGAGAGACCCAGTACTTC
CDR3: CASSELSGTEGETQYF
V: TRBV9
J: TRBJ2-5
D: TRBD1
size: .

DNA: TGTGCCAGCAGCCACGAAGACCCGACGGCACTTGAAGCTTTCTTT
CDR3: CASSHEDPTALEAFF
V: TRBV7-9
J: TRBJ1-1
D: .
size: .

DNA: TGTGCCAGCAAAGGGGCCATGAACACTGAAGCTTTCTTT
CDR3: CASKGAMNTEAFF
V: TRBV5-6
J: TRBJ1-1
D: .
size: few

DNA: TGTGCCTGTTCCGGCTACAATGAAAAACTGTTTTTT
CDR3: CACSGYNEKLFF
V: TRBV30
J: TRBJ1-4
D: .
size: .

DNA: TGTGCCAGCAGGAGCGGGGGGGCCGCAGATACGCAGTATTTT
CDR3: CASRSGGAADTQYF
V: TRBV5-4
J: TRBJ2-3
D: TRBD2
size: .

DNA: TGTGCCAGCAGTTGGGACTTTAAATCACCCCTCCACTTT
CDR3: CASSWDFKSPLHF
V: TRBV12-3/TRBV12-4
J: TRBJ1-6
D: .
size: .

DNA: TGTGCCAGCAGCAAGGGGGGACAGGTGGGGAATCAGCCCCAGCATTTT
CDR3: CASSKGGQVGNQPQHF
V: TRBV28
J: TRBJ1-5
D: TRBD1
size: .

DNA: TGTGCCACTAAGACAGGGATCCTCGCAGATACGCAGTATTTT
CDR3: CATKTGILADTQYF
V: TRBV6-5
J: TRBJ2-3
D: TRBD1
size: .

DNA: TGTGCCAGCAGTTACCGCGGGACACCCCTCCACTTT
CDR3: CASSYRGTPLHF
V: TRBV6-6
J: TRBJ1-6
D: .
size: .

DNA: TGTGCCAGCAGGTCTGGATCTAACTATGGCTACACCTTC
CDR3: CASRSGSNYGYTF
V: TRBV12-3/TRBV12-4
J: TRBJ1-2
D: .
size: .

DNA: TGTGCCAGCAGCCAAGATACTAGCGGGAACACAGATACGCAGTATTTT
CDR3: CASSQDTSGNTDTQYF
V: TRBV14
J: TRBJ2-3
D: TRBD2
size: .

DNA: TGTGCCAGCAGCCAAGGCCGGGGGGCGAACACCGGGGAGCTGTTTTTT
CDR3: CASSQGRGANTGELFF
V: TRBV11-3
J: TRBJ2-2
D: TRBD2
size: .

DNA: TGCGCCAGCAGCGGTTCCCGATCAGGGCCCAACTATGGCTACACCTTC
CDR3: CASSGSRSGPNYGYTF
V: TRBV5-1
J: TRBJ1-2
D: .
size: .

DNA: TGTGCCAGCAGTGAATCGGGGTTGGGCTACGAGCAGTACTTC
CDR3: CASSESGLGYEQYF
V: TRBV25-1
J: TRBJ2-7
D: .
size: many

DNA: TGTGCCAGCAGTGAATTTGAGGGAGGCCCCTCGGATGGCTACACCTTC
CDR3: CASSEFEGGPSDGYTF
V: TRBV25-1
J: TRBJ1-2
D: .
size: .